This T cell receptor (beta chain) was sequenced during a study of blood T cell repertoires in COVID-19. Study overall: From T cells, B-cell-depleted T cells, or PBMCs came the material, which was cDNA or gDNA.

Using immunoSEQ multiplex PCR, the repertoire was profiled, and TCRdb retains in-frame clones only, with some absent. The sample lists roughly 150,000 clones; around 85% were seen once. The CDR3 is made up of 16 amino acids. The V and J ends lost 4 bases and 3 bases, in that order; junction bases with no gene match: 4. CDR1 PRHDT and CDR2 FYEKMQ come from the germline V gene (reference sequence). This chain uses TRBV13 with TRBJ2-1, with 12 bases aligning to TRBD2. Specimen: peripheral blood. This clonotype was sampled from a man aged 50 to 59 with acute or convalescent COVID-19. The CDR3 loop reads CASSSWTSGIYNEQFF. CDR3 in DNA: TGTGCCAGCAGCTCGTGGACTAGCGGGATCTACAATGAGCAGTTCTTC.